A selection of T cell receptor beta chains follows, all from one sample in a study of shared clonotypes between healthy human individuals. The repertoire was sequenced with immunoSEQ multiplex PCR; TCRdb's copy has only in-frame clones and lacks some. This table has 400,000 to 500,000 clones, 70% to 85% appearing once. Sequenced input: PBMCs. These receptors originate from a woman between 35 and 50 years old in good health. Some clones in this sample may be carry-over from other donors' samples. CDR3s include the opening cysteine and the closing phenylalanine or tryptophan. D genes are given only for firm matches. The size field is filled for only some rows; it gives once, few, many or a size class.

cdr3_nt: TGTGCCAGCAGCTTGTGGCAGGGAAGTTCACCCCTCCACTTT
cdr3_aa: CASSLWQGSSPLHF
v_call: TRBV5-4
j_call: TRBJ1-6
d_call: -
clone_size: -

cdr3_nt: TGTGCCAGCAGCTTAGAAAGACTTGGGACTGAAGCTTTCTTT
cdr3_aa: CASSLERLGTEAFF
v_call: TRBV11-2
j_call: TRBJ1-1
d_call: -
clone_size: -

cdr3_nt: TGTGCCAGCTCACCACGGCTAGCGGGAGAGGGGGAGCAGTACTTC
cdr3_aa: CASSPRLAGEGEQYF
v_call: TRBV18
j_call: TRBJ2-7
d_call: TRBD2
clone_size: once

cdr3_nt: TGTGCCACCAGCAGACCCCCCGGACACGGACAGGGGGAGACCCAGTACTTC
cdr3_aa: CATSRPPGHGQGETQYF
v_call: TRBV15
j_call: TRBJ2-5
d_call: TRBD1
clone_size: -

cdr3_nt: TGTGCCAGCAGTGAGACAGGGTCCGACACTGAAGCTTTCTTT
cdr3_aa: CASSETGSDTEAFF
v_call: TRBV6-1
j_call: TRBJ1-1
d_call: TRBD1
clone_size: few

cdr3_nt: TGCGCCAGCAGGACCGGGACTAGCGGGAGCGGTGAGCAGTTCTTC
cdr3_aa: CASRTGTSGSGEQFF
v_call: TRBV5-1
j_call: TRBJ2-1
d_call: TRBD2
clone_size: -

cdr3_nt: TGTGCCAGCGAGAGGAGCGGGAGTTCGGGCAATGAGCAGTTCTTC
cdr3_aa: CASERSGSSGNEQFF
v_call: TRBV10-3
j_call: TRBJ2-1
d_call: TRBD2
clone_size: -

cdr3_nt: TGTGCCAGCAGTGAAAGTATCTGGGGGGACAGGGGAAACTATGGCTACACCTTC
cdr3_aa: CASSESIWGDRGNYGYTF
v_call: TRBV6-1
j_call: TRBJ1-2
d_call: TRBD1
clone_size: -

cdr3_nt: TGTGCCAGCAGTGAAGTCTGGGGCCCAGAGACCCAGTACTTC
cdr3_aa: CASSEVWGPETQYF
v_call: TRBV6-1
j_call: TRBJ2-5
d_call: -
clone_size: -

cdr3_nt: TGTGCCAGCAGCCCGAGGGACAGTAGGCAGGGGTCCGGGGCTGAAAAACTGTTTTTT
cdr3_aa: CASSPRDSRQGSGAEKLFF
v_call: TRBV7-9
j_call: TRBJ1-4
d_call: TRBD1
clone_size: -

cdr3_nt: TGTGCCTGGAGTGGTGGGGTACATCAGCCCCAGCATTTT
cdr3_aa: CAWSGGVHQPQHF
v_call: TRBV30
j_call: TRBJ1-5
d_call: -
clone_size: -

cdr3_nt: TGTGCCAGCAGCTTAGATGCCCTCAGCACTGCAGATACGCAGTATTTT
cdr3_aa: CASSLDALSTADTQYF
v_call: TRBV11-2
j_call: TRBJ2-3
d_call: -
clone_size: once

cdr3_nt: TGTGCCATCCGGGATAGCGGTCGAAGGGAGACCCAGTACTTC
cdr3_aa: CAIRDSGRRETQYF
v_call: TRBV10-3
j_call: TRBJ2-5
d_call: -
clone_size: -

cdr3_nt: TGTGCCAGCAGGGACAGGGTTGGACCCGATGGCTACACCTTC
cdr3_aa: CASRDRVGPDGYTF
v_call: TRBV28
j_call: TRBJ1-2
d_call: TRBD1
clone_size: -

cdr3_nt: TGCAGCGCCGTTAAATCAGATAATGAGCAGTTCTTC
cdr3_aa: CSAVKSDNEQFF
v_call: TRBV29-1
j_call: TRBJ2-1
d_call: -
clone_size: -

cdr3_nt: TGTGCCATCAGTGCCGAAACCGCGGGGACTGAAGCTTTCTTT
cdr3_aa: CAISAETAGTEAFF
v_call: TRBV10-3
j_call: TRBJ1-1
d_call: -
clone_size: -

cdr3_nt: TGTGCCAGTAGTAGGCACGGGACTAATAGCAATCAGCCCCAGCATTTT
cdr3_aa: CASSRHGTNSNQPQHF
v_call: TRBV19
j_call: TRBJ1-5
d_call: -
clone_size: -

cdr3_nt: TGTGCCAGCAGAAGGCGGCGGGAGGCCTACATTCAGTACTTC
cdr3_aa: CASRRRREAYIQYF
v_call: TRBV27
j_call: TRBJ2-4
d_call: TRBD2
clone_size: -

cdr3_nt: TGTGCCTGGAGTGTCAGTCCTAACTATGGCTACACCTTC
cdr3_aa: CAWSVSPNYGYTF
v_call: TRBV30
j_call: TRBJ1-2
d_call: -
clone_size: -

cdr3_nt: TGTGCCATCATGGACAGGGGCGGGCTAGCGGGAGGGAAAGAGCAGTTCTTC
cdr3_aa: CAIMDRGGLAGGKEQFF
v_call: TRBV10-3
j_call: TRBJ2-1
d_call: TRBD2
clone_size: -

cdr3_nt: TGTGCCAGCATAGTTAGGGCAGGGAACTACGAGCAGTACTTC
cdr3_aa: CASIVRAGNYEQYF
v_call: TRBV28
j_call: TRBJ2-7
d_call: -
clone_size: -

cdr3_nt: TGTGCCAGCAGGGGGACGGGGACTGAAGCTTTCTTT
cdr3_aa: CASRGTGTEAFF
v_call: TRBV6-1
j_call: TRBJ1-1
d_call: -
clone_size: -

cdr3_nt: TGTGCCAGCAGCCCTTGGACTAGCGCCATTAGCGGTGAGCAGTTCTTC
cdr3_aa: CASSPWTSAISGEQFF
v_call: TRBV13
j_call: TRBJ2-1
d_call: TRBD2
clone_size: -

cdr3_nt: TGTGCCAGCAGTTACGGGGTCGGGATCCAAGAGACCCAGTACTTC
cdr3_aa: CASSYGVGIQETQYF
v_call: TRBV6-5
j_call: TRBJ2-5
d_call: -
clone_size: -

cdr3_nt: TGTGCCAGCAGCGTAGATAGGACAGCTAACTATGGCTACACCTTC
cdr3_aa: CASSVDRTANYGYTF
v_call: TRBV9
j_call: TRBJ1-2
d_call: -
clone_size: -

cdr3_nt: TGTGCCAGCTCACCACTTAGCGGGAGAGAGACCCAGTACTTC
cdr3_aa: CASSPLSGRETQYF
v_call: TRBV18
j_call: TRBJ2-5
d_call: TRBD2
clone_size: once

cdr3_nt: TGTGCCAGCAAGGGACTAGGCACTTCCGAGCAGTACTTC
cdr3_aa: CASKGLGTSEQYF
v_call: TRBV27
j_call: TRBJ2-7
d_call: TRBD2
clone_size: -

cdr3_nt: TGTGCCAGCAGGAGGACTTGGGGTACGCAGTATTTT
cdr3_aa: CASRRTWGTQYF
v_call: TRBV5-5
j_call: TRBJ2-3
d_call: -
clone_size: few

cdr3_nt: TGTGCCAGCAGTTTGGGGGACATCAAACGCTCTGGAAACACCATATATTTT
cdr3_aa: CASSLGDIKRSGNTIYF
v_call: TRBV28
j_call: TRBJ1-3
d_call: -
clone_size: -

cdr3_nt: TGTGCCACCAGCAGGGACGGACAAAAACTGTTTTTT
cdr3_aa: CATSRDGQKLFF
v_call: TRBV15
j_call: TRBJ1-4
d_call: -
clone_size: -

cdr3_nt: TGTGCCAGCAGCTTGGGACCTACCTCGGATTTT
cdr3_aa: CASSLGPTSDF
v_call: TRBV5-6
j_call: TRBJ2-3
d_call: -
clone_size: -

cdr3_nt: TGTGCCAGCAGTTCCTTGACTAGCGGGACGAGTGCCCAGTACTTC
cdr3_aa: CASSSLTSGTSAQYF
v_call: TRBV28
j_call: TRBJ2-5
d_call: TRBD2
clone_size: -

cdr3_nt: TGTGCCAGCAGTGAAGGGGCAGGGGTTCGGCCCCAGCATTTT
cdr3_aa: CASSEGAGVRPQHF
v_call: TRBV6-1
j_call: TRBJ1-5
d_call: -
clone_size: once

cdr3_nt: TGCGCCAGCAGCGATACGACTAGCGGGAGTGAGACCCAGTACTTC
cdr3_aa: CASSDTTSGSETQYF
v_call: TRBV5-1
j_call: TRBJ2-5
d_call: TRBD2
clone_size: -

cdr3_nt: TGCGCCAGCAGCCTCTCGAGCCCAGGCCTCAGACTCGTCTCTGGGGCCAACGTCCTGACTTTC
cdr3_aa: CASSLSSPGLRLVSGANVLTF
v_call: TRBV5-1
j_call: TRBJ2-6
d_call: -
clone_size: -

cdr3_nt: TGCGCCAGCAGCTTGGAAAGGGACCAAGAGACCCAGTACTTC
cdr3_aa: CASSLERDQETQYF
v_call: TRBV5-1
j_call: TRBJ2-5
d_call: -
clone_size: -